This T cell receptor (beta chain) came from a study of T cell repertoires in cytomegalovirus infection. Study-level information: From public TCR beta signatures came an indication of both CMV infection and matching HLA type.

Study-level findings and limits: Accumulated public TCR beta family frequency recognized individuals carrying CMV together with the relevant HLA. CMV-specific HLA-C-restricted TCR beta clonotypes dominated the ex vivo response.

This clonotype has a count of ten or more. Its specificity is unknown. TCRdb re-analysed the reads in MiXCR, keeping a single row per CDR3 protein. This table has roughly 240,000 distinct CDR3 sequences, under 8.5% appearing once. Between the trimmed V and J ends, which lost 1 base and 1 base, there was a span of 11 bases. CDR3 length equals 15 residues. Germline CDR1 reads GTSNPN; CDR2 reads SVGIG (reference sequence). The TCR was taken from a human donor in good health (CMV status not recorded). Some clones in this sample may be carry-over from other donors' samples. Sequenced material: PBMCs. This rearrangement joins TRBV30 to TRBJ1-5; D is uncertain. The CDR3 nucleotides read TGTGCCTGGAGTGAGGGTGGGAGAAGCAATCAGCCCCAGCATTTT. This encodes CAWSEGGRSNQPQHF.